This T cell receptor (beta chain) appears in the sequencing data of a study of cytotoxic CD8 clonotypes in ibrutinib-treated CLL. On the study more broadly: Overall, some 24 responses were partial and 2 complete; following median roughly six years, about 15 patients stayed remitted and roughly twelve progressed.

With regard to this clone: Its antigen is still unknown.

The method was immunoSEQ multiplex PCR; TCRdb's version includes in-frame clones alone and lacks a portion of them. This sample has around 310,000 clones, with 80% found just once. V dropped 6 bases and J dropped 1 base, with 13 bases sitting between them. Germline V lookup: CDR1 SGHNT, CDR2 YENEEA. This CDR3 has 15 residues. Study conclusions and caveats: Public clonotypes were rare and shrank or held steady on treatment. Sampling time points were not equivalent between sustained-remission and progressing patients. Elevated clonality accompanied ibrutinib response, with a return toward baseline values at progression.

Sequences were derived from PBMCs, sampled before ibrutinib treatment. This receptor was taken from a human donor with chronic lymphocytic leukemia. The chain couples TRBV11-3 to TRBJ2-1; unclear D gene. As DNA, the CDR3 is TGTGCCAGCAGTTTGGCAGTAGGTTCCTACAATGAGCAGTTCTTC. This gives the protein CASSLAVGSYNEQFF.